The rows below give T cell receptor beta chains drawn from one sample of a study of a mutant IDH1 vaccine in newly diagnosed glioma. Only in-frame clones appear in the TCRdb table, and some are missing; sequencing was by immunoSEQ multiplex PCR. Of about 54,000 clones in the sample, 81% were seen once. Which antigens these TCRs recognize remains unknown. Sequenced material: PBMCs, taken from a glioma patient whose treatment included an IDH1 peptide vaccine. The receptors were gathered from a man in his thirties or forties with glioma. Both conserved end residues are part of each CDR3. D genes are given only for firm matches. A row's size may be missing; if present it is once, few, many or a size class.

14	TRBV19	TRBJ1-6	NA	NA	TGTGCCAGTAGTATAGAAACTTATAATTCACCCCTCCACTTT	CASSIETYNSPLHF
15	TRBV28	TRBJ2-7	NA	NA	TGTGCCAGCAGTGTAAGTTCCCCAAGCTCCTACGAGCAGTACTTC	CASSVSSPSSYEQYF
14	TRBV7-9	TRBJ1-5	few	NA	TGTGCCAGCAGCTTAAGTTCTGCTGGTCAGCCCCAGCATTTT	CASSLSSAGQPQHF
14	TRBV13	TRBJ1-1	few	TRBD1	TGTGCCAGCAGCCTCCGGGACAGGGAGACTGAAGCTTTCTTT	CASSLRDRETEAFF
17	TRBV4-1	TRBJ1-3	NA	NA	TGCGCCAGCAGCCAAGGGACGCAGGGGAGTCCACCGAACACCATATATTTT	CASSQGTQGSPPNTIYF
14	TRBV6-5	TRBJ2-1	NA	TRBD1	TGTGCCAGCAGAGACAGGGGGACATACAATGAGCAGTTCTTC	CASRDRGTYNEQFF
15	TRBV10-2	TRBJ2-3	NA	TRBD2	TGCGCCAGCAGTGATCCGGGACTAGGAGCTATTACGCAGTATTTT	CASSDPGLGAITQYF
14	TRBV6-5	TRBJ2-2	NA	NA	TGTGCCAGCAGTTACGAGGCTTACACCGGGGAGCTGTTTTTT	CASSYEAYTGELFF
17	TRBV27	TRBJ2-3	NA	TRBD1	TGTGCCAGCAGTCGGACGGGACAGGGAGGGGGCACAGATACGCAGTATTTT	CASSRTGQGGGTDTQYF
16	TRBV11-2	TRBJ2-7	NA	NA	TGTGCCAGCAGCTTGAGAGGGCTCGACCTAGGCTACGAGCAGTACTTC	CASSLRGLDLGYEQYF
17	TRBV7-9	TRBJ1-4	few	NA	TGTGCCAGCAGCATCGAAGACACGGATGAGAATAATGAAAAACTGTTTTTT	CASSIEDTDENNEKLFF
15	TRBV5-1	TRBJ2-5	NA	TRBD2	TGCGCCAGCAGCTTGGAATCGGGGGGTAGGGAGACCCAGTACTTC	CASSLESGGRETQYF
15	TRBV7-8	TRBJ2-1	NA	TRBD2	TGTGCCAGCAGCTTAGAACCAATAAGACTAGCTGAGCAGTTCTTC	CASSLEPIRLAEQFF
14	TRBV19	TRBJ2-5	NA	NA	TGTGCCAGTAGTACCACCCCCCAAGCGGTGACCCAGTACTTC	CASSTTPQAVTQYF
11	TRBV11-2	TRBJ1-3	NA	NA	TGTGCCAGCAGCCTCAGCCACACCATATATTTT	CASSLSHTIYF
14	TRBV5-8	TRBJ2-3	NA	NA	TGTGCCAGCAGCTTAAGAGGGTTGGCAGATACGCAGTATTTT	CASSLRGLADTQYF
13	TRBV5-1	TRBJ1-2	NA	TRBD1	TGCGCCAGCAGCTCCGGACAGGTCTATGGCTACACCTTC	CASSSGQVYGYTF